This paragraph reports one T cell receptor beta chain. The antigen is not known. TCRdb keeps only in-frame clones here, not all; method: immunoSEQ multiplex PCR. The sample yields 95,000 or so clones, 70% to 90% seen once. These data belong to a study of T cell responses to AZD1222 COVID-19 vaccine. Study-level points and caveats: Spike-specific TCR breadth and depth went up after people got two AZD1222 doses. Donors were largely white British and mainly female; clonal diversity was possibly underestimated. Seropositive status at baseline applied to only a handful of AZD1222 recipients.

The CDR3 has 17 amino acids. V was clipped by 3 bases and J by 2 bases, with 20 bases between them. CDR1 and CDR2 (germline): SGHTS, YDEGEE. Sequencing used peripheral blood, obtained on day 0 of AZD1222 vaccination. The receptor was derived from an adult in good health. V and J are TRBV5-8 and TRBJ2-5, with D maybe TRBD1 (6 bases). The DNA for the CDR3 is TGTGCCAGCAGCTCAGGGAAAGGGACATTAGTACAAGAGACCCAGTACTTC. It is translated as CASSSGKGTLVQETQYF.